What follows are 25 T cell receptor beta chains derived from one specimen sequenced in a study of blood T cell repertoires in COVID-19 (TCRdb year 2020). Libraries were prepared through the immunoSEQ multiplex PCR assay. TCRdb holds this immuneACCESS table with in-frame rearrangements only. Some clones are missing; in checked studies, unresolved V genes explain under half, and the rest has no known cause. Counted in this sample were approximately 85,000 clones; just over 85% of them appeared once. The ten largest account for 22% of the sample. Material: peripheral blood. The receptor set was obtained from a woman aged 80 or over in a cohort sampled during active or convalescent COVID-19.

The chain employs TRBV2 and TRBJ1-6; tentative D call: TRBD1 (5 bases). CDR1 and CDR2 (germline): SNHLY, FYNNEI. Trimming took off 6 bases at V and 8 bases at J, with 14 bases between the two ends. This CDR3 has 14 amino acids. CDR3 sequence: CASREEGSHSPLHF. The CDR3 coding sequence is TGTGCCAGCAGAGAGGAGGGGTCCCATTCACCCCTCCACTTT.

The chain joins TRBV4-1 to TRBJ1-2; D is possibly TRBD1 (5 bases). The CDR3 spans 15 residues. Germline-derived CDR1 and CDR2 are MGHRA and YSYEKL. V lost 4 bases and J 1 base, leaving 13 bases between the germline ends. The CDR3 reads CASSRQGASNYGYTF. For the CDR3, the DNA is TGCGCCAGCAGCCGACAAGGGGCAAGTAACTATGGCTACACCTTC.

The CDR3 DNA reads as TGTGCCTGGAGACGGTCGAGCTCCTACGAGCAGTACGTC. This gives the protein CAWRRSSSYEQYV. This chain uses TRBV30 with TRBJ2-7; no clear D. The CDR3 is 13 amino acids. V lost 3 bases, J lost 0 bases, and 9 bases lay in between. Germline CDR1 is GTSNPN and CDR2 is SVGIG (reference sequence).

This clone occurred a few times. The chain employs TRBV2 and TRBJ1-5; D remains ambiguous. This CDR3 contains 15 residues. Trimming took off 2 bases at V and 7 bases at J, with 15 bases between the two ends. CDR1 and CDR2 (germline): SNHLY, FYNNEI. Here the CDR3 reads CASSEFGSMNQPQHF. In DNA, the CDR3 is TGTGCCAGCAGTGAATTCGGTTCAATGAACCAGCCCCAGCATTTT.

This clone was picked up a small number of times. The chain links TRBV5-4 to TRBJ1-2, with 7 bases aligning to TRBD1. Germline trimming cut 2 bases from V and 6 bases from J; bases unmatched to any gene: 4. Germline lookup yields CDR1 SGHNT and CDR2 YYREEE (reference sequence). The CDR3 is made up of 13 amino acids. CDR3 protein: CASSLQGNNGYTF. CDR3 DNA: TGTGCCAGCAGCTTACAGGGGAATAATGGCTACACCTTC.

V is TRBV29-1 and J is TRBJ1-6; possibly TRBD1 for D (5 bases). The CDR3 contains 13 residues. Deletions cut 4 bases from V and 5 bases from J, with 9 bases between. CDR1 and CDR2 (germline): SQVTM, ANQGSEA. The chain's CDR3 is CSVATGDNSPLHF. CDR3 sequence (DNA): TGCAGCGTTGCGACGGGGGATAATTCACCCCTCCACTTT.

This chain uses TRBV6-5 with TRBJ1-2; 8 bases map to TRBD1. The V segment lost 5 bases and the J segment 7 bases; nucleotides outside the gene matches: 6. The germline CDR1 and CDR2 sequences are MNHEY and SVGAGI. The CDR3 totals 13 residues. CDR3 region: CASSPRGRGGYTF. For the CDR3, the DNA is TGTGCCAGCAGTCCCAGGGGGCGGGGTGGCTACACCTTC.

This clone is deemed hyperexpanded (1% or more). This rearrangement joins TRBV9 to TRBJ2-6; 7 bases fit TRBD1. With V trimmed by 2 bases and J by 1 base, 12 bases remained unmatched. This CDR3 is built from 19 residues. Germline CDR1 reads SGDLS; CDR2 reads YYNGEE. The CDR3 DNA reads TGTGCCAGCAGCGTTAGCCCCGACAGGGAAGTGTCTGGGGCCAACGTCCTGACTTTC. It codes for CASSVSPDREVSGANVLTF.

The V call is TRBV27, the J call TRBJ1-1, with D hard to call. The CDR3 is 14 residues long. The germline gives CDR1 MNHEY, CDR2 SMNVEV (reference sequence). V shed 5 bases and J shed 3 bases, with 13 bases lying between them. The CDR3 spells CASSPNQRYTEAFF. For the CDR3, the DNA is TGTGCCAGCAGTCCGAACCAGCGATACACTGAAGCTTTCTTT.

The V and J genes are TRBV19 and TRBJ2-5, with D unclear. The CDR3 has 11 residues. CDR1 and CDR2 (germline): LNHDA, SQIVND (reference sequence). V was clipped by 8 bases and J by 4 bases, with 8 bases between them. The CDR3, as DNA: TGTGCCAGTTCGGGTGGAGAGACCCAGTACTTC. Encoded protein: CASSGGETQYF.

J is TRBJ1-2 and V is TRBV18, with TRBD1 matching 7 bases. Germline trimming cut 3 bases from V and 5 bases from J; bases unmatched to any gene: 9. The CDR3 runs to 15 residues. Per germline, CDR1 KGHSH and CDR2 LQKENI. CDR3 in DNA: TGTGCCAGCTCACCGACAGGGCCGACGCGGTATGGCTACACCTTC. Its protein is CASSPTGPTRYGYTF. Variable domain in full (rest from reference TRBV18 and TRBJ1-2): NAGVMQNPRHLVRRRGQEARLRCSPMKGHSHVYWYRQLPEEGLKFMVYLQKENIIDESGMPKERFSAEFPKEGPSILRIQQVVRGDSAAYFCASSPTGPTRYGYTFGSGTRLTVV.

V usage is TRBV2 and J usage is TRBJ1-2; D ambiguous. The V end was cut by 7 bases, the J end by 6 bases, with 27 bases between. CDR1 is SNHLY and CDR2 is FYNNEI in the germline V gene. This CDR3 has 17 residues. CDR3 in amino acids: CASKERSLGEPSHGYTF. The CDR3 DNA reads TGTGCCAGCAAGGAACGCTCTCTGGGCGAACCATCCCATGGCTACACCTTC. The complete variable domain, with remaining parts taken from reference TRBV2 and TRBJ1-2, reads EPEVTQTPSHQVTQMGQEVILRCVPISNHLYFYWYRQILGQKVEFLVSFYNNEISEKSEIFDDQFSVERPDGSNFTLKIRSTKLEDSAMYFCASKERSLGEPSHGYTFGSGTRLTVV.

The chain couples TRBV30 to TRBJ1-5; D is ambiguous. The V gene's germline CDR1 is GTSNPN and CDR2 SVGIG (reference sequence). Trimming took off 1 base at V and 2 bases at J, with 9 bases between the two ends. The CDR3 runs 14 residues. CDR3 in DNA: TGTGCCTGGAGTGCCCGACAAGGCAATCAGCCCCAGCATTTT. It specifies CAWSARQGNQPQHF.

V gene TRBV15 combines with J gene TRBJ2-1; TRBD1 matches 7 bases. Trimming at V came to 9 bases and at J to 4 bases, leaving 3 bases not matched to a gene. The germline gives CDR1 LNHNV, CDR2 YYDKDF (reference sequence). The length of the CDR3 is 12 residues. The CDR3 DNA reads as TGTGCCACGTCGACAGGGTACAATGAGCAGTTCTTC. Translating gives CATSTGYNEQFF. The full variable domain, in which reference TRBV15 and TRBJ2-1 provide the parts outside the CDR3, is DAMVIQNPRYQVTQFGKPVTLSCSQTLNHNVMYWYQQKSSQAPKLLFHYYDKDFNNEADTPDNFQSRRPNTSFCFLDIRSPGLGDTAMYLCATSTGYNEQFFGPGTRLTVL.

The rearrangement links TRBV2 to TRBJ1-1; 8 bases map to TRBD1. Germline CDR1 reads SNHLY; CDR2 reads FYNNEI. J lost 5 bases, V lost 5 bases, and 7 bases had no gene match. This CDR3 spans 14 amino acids. The CDR3 is CASSPDRGSTEAFF. The CDR3, as DNA: TGTGCCAGCAGTCCCGACAGGGGAAGTACTGAAGCTTTCTTT.

The V call is TRBV23-1, the J call TRBJ2-7; possibly TRBD1 for D (6 bases). TRBV23-1 is an ORF, and what it does is uncertain. This CDR3 comprises 13 residues. Trimming pared 11 bases from V and 2 bases from J, leaving 16 bases between. This CDR3 is CAGTGTTPYEQYV. The CDR3 DNA reads TGCGCCGGCACGGGGACAACACCCTACGAGCAGTACGTC.

The chain carries TRBV4-1 and TRBJ2-5, with 8 bases aligning to TRBD2. Trimming took 1 base from V and 5 from J; bases not matched to a gene: 6. This CDR3 contains 15 residues. Germline V gene sequence: CDR1 MGHRA, CDR2 YSYEKL. The DNA for the CDR3 is TGCGCCAGCAGCCAAGGGGCGGGAGGAGGGGAGACCCAGTACTTC. Amino acids: CASSQGAGGGETQYF.

This sequence joins TRBV5-1 and TRBJ2-7; 9 bases are shared with TRBD2. The CDR3 is 14 residues long. Germline V gives CDR1 SGHRS, CDR2 YFSETQ. The V gene end was trimmed by 1 base and the J gene end by 4 bases; junction bases not matched to a gene: 3. CDR3 DNA sequence: TGCGCCAGCAGCTTGCTCCTAGCGGGGTACGAGCAGTACTTC. Amino acid sequence: CASSLLLAGYEQYF.

The chain is built from TRBV28 and TRBJ2-7; the match to TRBD2 covers 11 bases. Per germline, CDR1 MDHEN and CDR2 SYDVKM. The V segment lost 6 bases and the J segment 0 bases; nucleotides outside the gene matches: 22. This CDR3 spans 21 amino acids. CDR3 amino acids: CASRSRDWAGSGRASSYEQYF. DNA of the CDR3: TGTGCCAGCAGATCCAGGGATTGGGCGGGTAGCGGGAGGGCGAGCTCCTACGAGCAGTACTTC.

V is TRBV27 and J is TRBJ1-1; no clear D gene. The CDR3 sequence is 14 residues long. V was shortened by 5 bases and J by 3 bases, with 13 bases between the two germline ends. The V gene's germline CDR1 is MNHEY and CDR2 SMNVEV (reference sequence). The CDR3, as DNA: TGTGCCAGCAGTCGCCGGGTCACGGACACTGAAGCTTTCTTT. The encoded protein is CASSRRVTDTEAFF.

This chain links TRBV5-1 with TRBJ2-5, with 13 bases lining up with TRBD2. V shed 4 bases, J shed 5 bases, and the junction held 8 bases outside the gene matches. The CDR3 extends over 16 amino acids. Germline V lookup: CDR1 SGHRS, CDR2 YFSETQ. In DNA, the CDR3 is TGCGCCAGCAGCCCCACAACTAGCGGGAGGGCGGAGACCCAGTACTTC. Amino acid sequence: CASSPTTSGRAETQYF.

V and J are TRBV11-1 and TRBJ2-7, with a possible D match to TRBD1 (8 bases). Germline V CDR1 and CDR2: SGHAT, FQDESV (reference sequence). CDR3 size: 15 residues. Trimming stripped 5 bases from V and 1 base from J, with 15 bases between. This chain's CDR3 is CASSRSGDRSYEQYF. The DNA for the CDR3 is TGTGCCAGCAGCCGCAGCGGGGACAGGTCCTACGAGCAGTACTTC.

The chain carries TRBV28 and TRBJ1-5, with D unclear. CDR1 is MDHEN, CDR2 SYDVKM, per germline. The CDR3 runs to 12 residues. Trimming took 6 bases from V and 6 from J, leaving 9 bases between them. The DNA for the CDR3 is TGTGCCAGCAGCGAACCGGGTCAGCCCCAGCATTTT. Translating gives CASSEPGQPQHF.

V and J are TRBV6-1 and TRBJ2-3; 7 bases match TRBD1. The CDR3 runs 15 residues. Germline CDR1 and CDR2: MNHNS and SASEGT. Trimming removed 1 base from V and 4 bases from J; junction bases left unmatched: 5. CDR3 sequence: CASSEEGAIPDTQYF. For the CDR3, the DNA is TGTGCCAGCAGTGAAGAGGGGGCCATCCCAGATACGCAGTATTTT.

Turning to this clone: An end of the junction differs from the germline gene, which may be a read error. This chain uses TRBV6-1 with TRBJ1-2, with D hard to call. Germline V gene lookup returns CDR1 MNHNS and CDR2 SASEGT. CDR3 length: 10 residues. The CDR3 loop is CASSEIVTGF. Written as DNA, the CDR3 is TGTGCCAGCAGTGAAATTGTCACGGGCTTC.